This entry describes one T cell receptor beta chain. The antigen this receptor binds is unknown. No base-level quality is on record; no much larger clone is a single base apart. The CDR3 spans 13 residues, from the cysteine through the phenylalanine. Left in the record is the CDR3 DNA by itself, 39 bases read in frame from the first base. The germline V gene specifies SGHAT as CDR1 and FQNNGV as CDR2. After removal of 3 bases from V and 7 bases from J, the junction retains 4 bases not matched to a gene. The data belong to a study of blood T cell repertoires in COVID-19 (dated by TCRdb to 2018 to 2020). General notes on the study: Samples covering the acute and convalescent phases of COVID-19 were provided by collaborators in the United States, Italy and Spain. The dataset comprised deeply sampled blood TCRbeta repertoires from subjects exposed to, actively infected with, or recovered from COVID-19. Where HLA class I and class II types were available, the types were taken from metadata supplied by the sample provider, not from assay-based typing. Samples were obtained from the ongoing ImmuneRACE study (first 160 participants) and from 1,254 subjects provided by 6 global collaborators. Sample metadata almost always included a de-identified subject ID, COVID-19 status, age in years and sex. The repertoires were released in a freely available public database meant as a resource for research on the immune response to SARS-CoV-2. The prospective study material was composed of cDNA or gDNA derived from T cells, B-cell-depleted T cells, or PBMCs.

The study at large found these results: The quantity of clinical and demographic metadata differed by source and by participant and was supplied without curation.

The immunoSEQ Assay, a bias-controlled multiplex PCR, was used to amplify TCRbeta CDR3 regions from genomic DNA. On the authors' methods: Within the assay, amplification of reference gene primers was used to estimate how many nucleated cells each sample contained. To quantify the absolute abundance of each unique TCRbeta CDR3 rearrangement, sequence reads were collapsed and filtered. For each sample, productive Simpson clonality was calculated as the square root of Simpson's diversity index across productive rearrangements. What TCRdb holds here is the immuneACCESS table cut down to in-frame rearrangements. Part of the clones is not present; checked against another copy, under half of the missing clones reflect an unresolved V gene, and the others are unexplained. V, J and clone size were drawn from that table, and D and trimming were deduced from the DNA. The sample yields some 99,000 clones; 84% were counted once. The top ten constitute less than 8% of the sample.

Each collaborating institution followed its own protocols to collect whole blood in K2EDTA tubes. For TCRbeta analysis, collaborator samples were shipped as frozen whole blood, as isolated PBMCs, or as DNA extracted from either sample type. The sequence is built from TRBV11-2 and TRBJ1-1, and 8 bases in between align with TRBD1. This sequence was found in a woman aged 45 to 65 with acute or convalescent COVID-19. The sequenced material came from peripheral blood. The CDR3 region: CASSLGGQGEAFF. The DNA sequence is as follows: TGTGCCAGCAGCTTGGGCGGACAGGGTGAAGCTTTCTTT.